This TCR beta chain was sequenced in a study of T-cell reconstitution after alpha-beta-depleted transplantation in children (dated by TCRdb to about 2016). Regarding the research as a whole: Using TCR repertoire profiling, the study quantitatively followed how T-cell immune reconstitution unfolded in children after TCRalphabeta/CD19-depleted allogeneic hematopoietic cell transplantation. General study outcomes and caveats: The apparently early alphabetaT-cell count recovery about two months after transplant was reportedly dependent on only several hundred rapidly expanded clones derived from non-depleted graft cells. The high TCRbeta diversity at day 60 in some patients was ascribed to recipient T cells and intrathymic progenitors that had survived conditioning. Over the following months the frequencies of hyperexpanded clones went down, and after one year T-cell counts and TCRbeta diversity were mostly credited to newly produced T cells.

The label giving this sample's treatment or condition can be read as: allogeneic hematopoietic cell transplantation with graft depleted of TCRalphabeta T cells and CD19 B cells. TCRalphabeta/CD19-depleted allogeneic hematopoietic cell grafts were given to the transplant recipients, all of whom were children. V drops 3 bases and J drops 10 bases, leaving 13 bases in between. The CDR3 holds 13 amino acids from the cysteine to the phenylalanine. The read is trimmed to its CDR3 DNA, 39 bases read in frame from base 1. The receptor library was made with PCR. The instrument given in TCRdb is Illumina HiSeq 2500. TCR libraries were prepared with molecular barcoding, using unique molecular identifiers to normalize TCRbeta repertoire quantification. Through fastp at Q25 and MiXCR, TCRdb rebuilt clones from the public reads, retaining in-frame beta chains. Each CDR3 protein gets just one entry, which takes the most common genes and DNA from the rows behind it. This sample is represented by 450,000 to 550,000 distinct CDR3 sequences; 10% to 12% of them were singletons. About 15% of the sample rests with the top ten.

This clonotype has more than one count but fewer than ten. No cognate antigen has been identified for it. Base qualities were left out, and no much larger clone turns up one base away. The chain uses TRBV12-3 or TRBV12-4 and TRBJ2-1; the D segment might be TRBD1 or TRBD2, since each matches 6 bases. The specimen comprised PBMCs, mostly from graft donor cells, sampled 180 days after TCRalphabeta/CD19-depleted stem cell transplant. This sequence originates from a female patient aged 2-9 years who had a stem cell transplant for aplastic anemia, so the T cells may come from the graft donor. CDR3 region: CASSLRGAGEQFF. The DNA reads as follows: TGTGCCAGCAGTTTGAGGGGGGCGGGAGAGCAGTTCTTC.